This T cell receptor (beta chain) was sequenced in a study of a mutant IDH1 vaccine in newly diagnosed glioma. Profiled with immunoSEQ multiplex PCR; TCRdb holds only in-frame clones, not every one. This table holds 60,000 to 85,000 clones, more than 80% found once. This CDR3 comprises 14 residues. The germline V gene has CDR1 MNHNS and CDR2 SASEGT. The ends were cut back, 1 base at V and 5 bases at J, with 8 bases in the middle. Time point: week 23, last vaccination. In the vaccine, a single dose held 300 ug of the mutant IDH1 20-mer peptide, along with topical imiquimod. To note about this clone: The target antigen is unknown.

Specimen: PBMCs, collected from a glioma patient whose treatment included an IDH1 peptide vaccine. The receptor's source is a woman between 50 and 59 years old with glioma. This chain links TRBV6-1 with TRBJ1-4; no firm D call. The CDR3 nucleotides read TGTGCCAGCAGTGAAGGCAGCGGAAATGAAAAACTGTTTTTT. This encodes CASSEGSGNEKLFF.